This entry describes one TCR beta chain. Its antigen remains unknown. Germline V gene lookup returns CDR1 SQVTM and CDR2 ANQGSEA. The CDR3 consists of 17 residues. The germline V and J ends were trimmed by 0 bases and 6 bases, with 23 bases remaining between them. The primer mix had 60 Vbeta and 13 Jbeta primers. Only in-frame clones appear in the TCRdb table, and some are missing; sequencing was by immunoSEQ multiplex PCR. The sample has about 140,000 clones, around 75% seen once; the top ten hold about 3.4%. This entry comes from a study of cytomegalovirus exposure and HLA in healthy donors. Study findings and constraints: What a later analysis reportedly showed was that an Asian-associated ancestry cluster had fewer N-insertions than the approximately 670-donor mean.

The sequenced sample consisted of PBMCs. The chain combines TRBV29-1 with TRBJ1-2; weak D call: TRBD1 (6 bases). The TCR sequence derives from a female donor in good health and CMV-seronegative. The CDR3 coding sequence is TGCAGCGTTGAAGATCCCAGGGGCTTTGCAGGGGTAAATGGCTACACCTTC. Residues: CSVEDPRGFAGVNGYTF.